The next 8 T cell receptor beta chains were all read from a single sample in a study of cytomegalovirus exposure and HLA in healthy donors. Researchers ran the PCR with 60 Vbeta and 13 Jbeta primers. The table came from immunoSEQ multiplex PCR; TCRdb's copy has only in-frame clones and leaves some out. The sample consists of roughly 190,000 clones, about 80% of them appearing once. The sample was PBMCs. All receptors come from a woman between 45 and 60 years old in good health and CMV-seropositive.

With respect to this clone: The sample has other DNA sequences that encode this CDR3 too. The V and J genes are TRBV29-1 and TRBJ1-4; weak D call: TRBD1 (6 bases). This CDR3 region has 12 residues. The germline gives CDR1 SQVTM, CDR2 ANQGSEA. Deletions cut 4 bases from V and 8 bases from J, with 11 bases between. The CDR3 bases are TGCAGCGTTGGGACAGTGGTAGAAAAACTGTTTTTT. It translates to CSVGTVVEKLFF.

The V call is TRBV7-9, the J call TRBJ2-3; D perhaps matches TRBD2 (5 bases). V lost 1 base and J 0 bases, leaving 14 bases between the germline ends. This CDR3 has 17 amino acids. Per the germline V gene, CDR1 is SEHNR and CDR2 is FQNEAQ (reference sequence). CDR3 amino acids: CASSLGVGVLSTDTQYF. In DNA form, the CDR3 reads TGTGCCAGCAGCTTAGGTGTCGGGGTCCTTAGCACAGATACGCAGTATTTT.

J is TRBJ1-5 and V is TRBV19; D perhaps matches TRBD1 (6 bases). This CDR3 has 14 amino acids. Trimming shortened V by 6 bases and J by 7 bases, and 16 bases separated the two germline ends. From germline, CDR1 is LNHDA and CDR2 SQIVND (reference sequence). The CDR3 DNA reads TGTGCCAGTAGCTTAGAGGCAGGGGTCCAGCCCCAGCATTTT. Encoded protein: CASSLEAGVQPQHF.

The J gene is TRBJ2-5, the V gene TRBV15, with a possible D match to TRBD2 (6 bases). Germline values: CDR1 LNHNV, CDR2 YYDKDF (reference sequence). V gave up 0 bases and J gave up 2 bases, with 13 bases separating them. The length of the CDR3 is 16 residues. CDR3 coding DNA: TGTGCCACCAGCAGAGATAGGCTAGCGAAACAAGAGACCCAGTACTTC. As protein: CATSRDRLAKQETQYF.

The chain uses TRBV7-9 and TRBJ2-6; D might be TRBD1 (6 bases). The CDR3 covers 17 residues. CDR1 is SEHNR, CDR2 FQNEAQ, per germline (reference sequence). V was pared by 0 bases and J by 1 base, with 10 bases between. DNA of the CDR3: TGTGCCAGCAGCTTAGCGGGACACCCATCTGGGGCCAACGTCCTGACTTTC. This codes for CASSLAGHPSGANVLTF.

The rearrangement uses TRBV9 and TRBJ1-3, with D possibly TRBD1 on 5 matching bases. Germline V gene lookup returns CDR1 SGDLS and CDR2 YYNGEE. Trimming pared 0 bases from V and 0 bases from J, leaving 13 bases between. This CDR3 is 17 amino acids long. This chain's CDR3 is CASSVVGGSPSGNTIYF. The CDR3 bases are TGTGCCAGCAGCGTAGTCGGGGGGTCCCCCTCTGGAAACACCATATATTTT.

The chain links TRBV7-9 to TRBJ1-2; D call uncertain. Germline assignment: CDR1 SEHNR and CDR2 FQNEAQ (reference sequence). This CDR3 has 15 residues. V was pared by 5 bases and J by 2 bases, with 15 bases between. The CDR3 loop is CASSLTPGENYGYTF. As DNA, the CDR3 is TGTGCCAGCAGCCTCACACCGGGAGAGAACTATGGCTACACCTTC.

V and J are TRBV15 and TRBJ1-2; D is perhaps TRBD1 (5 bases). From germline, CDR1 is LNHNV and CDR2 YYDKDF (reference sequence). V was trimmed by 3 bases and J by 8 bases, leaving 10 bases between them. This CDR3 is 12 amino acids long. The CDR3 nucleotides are TGTGCCACCAGCAGGGAGGGGCAAGGCTACACCTTC. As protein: CATSREGQGYTF.